This T cell receptor (beta chain) emerged from a study of technical replicates of blood from several donors listed by TCRdb under 2017. Regarding this clone: The antigen it recognizes is unknown. Base qualities are not provided; no much larger clone lies one nucleotide away.

V is pared back by 6 bases and J by 4 bases, with 22 bases lying between the germline termini. CDR1 and CDR2 are drawn from the germline V gene: SGDLS, YYNGEE. From the cysteine up to the phenylalanine, the CDR3 has a length of 16 residues. Only the CDR3 DNA is retained, 48 bases long and in frame from the first base. The receptor library was made with the immunoSEQ multiplex PCR assay. The table was pulled from immuneACCESS by TCRdb, which kept in-frame rearrangements only. Such tables lose some clones; where checked, under half of the loss comes from unresolved V genes, and the rest has no known cause. The sample records approximately 58,000 clones, around 88% of which are singletons. The ten top clones hold 5% to 6% of the sample.

This sequence uses TRBV9 and TRBJ1-2, with TRBD1 tentatively as D gene (6 bases match). The source is a human donor in good health. Some clones in this sample may be carry-over from other donors' samples. The sequenced sample was PBMCs. Here the CDR3 is given as CASTPLGATVTYGYTF. In nucleotide form, the sequence is TGTGCCAGCACCCCCTTGGGGGCTACGGTAACCTATGGCTACACCTTC.